Sequencing of this T cell receptor beta chain was carried out in a study of blood T cells in healthy people across ages. Study overall: T cells yielded about one barcoded beta molecule per two cells through template switching.

Unmatched junction bases numbered 8, after V lost 4 bases and J lost 4 bases. Germline V gives CDR1 SGHRS, CDR2 YFSETQ. This CDR3 comprises 15 residues. With a J-beta primer mix and a sample-barcoded 5' primer, a second PCR ran about 7 to 11 cycles. Each cDNA was tagged by a template-switch adaptor containing 12 random nucleotides. One entry per CDR3 protein results from TCRdb running MiXCR on the 5' RACE reads. The sample carries roughly 900,000 distinct CDR3 sequences, more than 25% recorded once. This clonotype has ten or more counts. The sequence derives from a woman older than 75 in good health. Sequencing input: blood. The V gene is TRBV5-1, the J gene TRBJ2-5, with 9 positions matching TRBD2. CDR3 sequence reads: CASSVSRGGGETQYF. In nucleotides, the CDR3 is TGCGCCAGCAGCGTGTCGCGGGGGGGCGGAGAGACCCAGTACTTC.